The 2 T cell receptor beta chains given below trace back to one sample, sequenced in a study of a mutant IDH1 vaccine in newly diagnosed glioma. Described time point: week 11, during vaccination. With topical imiquimod, each dose of the vaccine consisted of 300 ug of mutant IDH1 20-mer peptide. The method was immunoSEQ multiplex PCR; TCRdb's version includes in-frame clones alone and lacks a portion of them. The repertoire holds about 30,000 clones, with around 87% as singletons. No antigen has been identified for these receptors. The sequencing here drew on PBMCs, taken from a glioma patient whose treatment included an IDH1 peptide vaccine. The receptors come from a man aged 18-30 years with glioma.

By share of the sample, this clone is large (0.1 to 1%). The V and J genes are TRBV13 and TRBJ1-2; D is possibly TRBD1 (5 bases). The V end was cut by 5 bases, the J end by 0 bases, with 16 bases between. The CDR3 runs to 16 residues. Looked up from germline, CDR1 is PRHDT and CDR2 is FYEKMQ (reference sequence). The CDR3 DNA is TGTGCCAGCAGCACGACTGGGGGGATAGCTAACTATGGCTACACCTTC. It codes for CASSTTGGIANYGYTF.

The table lists this clone with a count of one. The chain combines TRBV4-1 with TRBJ2-1; D possibly corresponds to TRBD1 (5 bases). This CDR3 region has 16 residues. Germline CDR1 is MGHRA and CDR2 is YSYEKL. V was clipped by 1 base and J by 0 bases, with 10 bases between them. CDR3 DNA sequence: TGCGCCAGCAGCCAAGTGGACATCATCTCCTACAATGAGCAGTTCTTC. It codes for CASSQVDIISYNEQFF.